This entry lists 13 T cell receptor beta chains sequenced from one sample in a study of response to subunit inactivated influenza vaccine. TCRdb redid the calling of the RT-PCR reads with MiXCR, one entry per CDR3 protein. The sample includes 550,000 to 800,000 distinct CDR3 sequences, 15% to 18% seen only once; the top ten take about 9.9%. This specimen was PBMCs from blood, taken 12 days after vaccination. The receptors derive from a man over 45 who received an inactivated influenza vaccine.

The rearrangement links TRBV5-1 to TRBJ2-5, with a possible D match to TRBD1 (5 bases). Germline V gene sequence: CDR1 SGHRS, CDR2 YFSETQ. Between the trimmed V and J ends, which lost 4 bases and 2 bases, there was a span of 9 bases. The CDR3 runs to 13 residues. In DNA form, the CDR3 reads TGCGCCAGCAGCACAGGCAAACAAGAGACCCAGTACTTC. Residues: CASSTGKQETQYF.

This clonotype turned up a few times. The chain carries TRBV11-2 and TRBJ1-2, with 9 bases matching TRBD1. Germline lookup yields CDR1 SGHAT and CDR2 FQNNGV. The CDR3 contains 15 residues. Unmatched junction bases numbered 6, after V lost 5 bases and J lost 2 bases. CDR3 residues: CASSHPGQGNYGYTF. The CDR3 nucleotides read TGTGCCAGCAGCCACCCGGGACAGGGAAACTATGGCTACACCTTC. Together with reference TRBV11-2 and TRBJ1-2, the CDR3 gives the full variable domain: EAGVAQSPRYKIIEKRQSVAFWCNPISGHATLYWYQQILGQGPKLLIQFQNNGVVDDSQLPKDRFSAERLKGVDSTLKIQPAKLEDSAVYLCASSHPGQGNYGYTFGSGTRLTVV.

The chain is built from TRBV6-2 or TRBV6-3 and TRBJ2-3; the match to TRBD2 covers 7 bases. CDR3 length equals 15 residues. V lost 4 bases to trimming and J lost 4 bases; unmatched junction nucleotides: 8. From germline, CDR1 is MNHEY and CDR2 SVGEGT. CDR3 coding DNA: TGTGCCAGCAGTTCCCGAGTAGCGGGTCCAGATACGCAGTATTTT. This codes for CASSSRVAGPDTQYF.

This clonotype was seen a handful of times. The genes are TRBV25-1 and TRBJ2-5, with 10 positions matching TRBD2. Trimming removed 4 bases from V and 4 bases from J; junction bases left unmatched: 6. The CDR3 consists of 15 residues. Looked up from germline, CDR1 is MGHDK and CDR2 is SYGVNS. For the CDR3, the DNA is TGTGCCAGCAGTGGAGCGGGAGGGCCGCCAGAGACCCAGTACTTC. Protein sequence: CASSGAGGPPETQYF.

With regard to this clonotype: One end of the junction varies from germline; a read error may be responsible. The chain links TRBV5-1 to TRBJ2-7; perhaps TRBD1 as D (5 bases). Germline CDR1 reads SGHRS; CDR2 reads YFSETQ. The CDR3 runs 15 residues. Written as DNA, the CDR3 is TGCGCCAGCAGCTTGGTAGCAGGGTCCTCCCACGAGCAGTACTTC. This encodes CASSLVAGSSHEQYF. The full variable domain, in which reference TRBV5-1 and TRBJ2-7 provide the parts outside the CDR3, is KAGVTQTPRYLIKTRGQQVTLSCSPISGHRSVSWYQQTPGQGLQFLFEYFSETQRNKGNFPGRFSGRQFSNSRSEMNVSTLELGDSALYLCASSLVAGSSHEQYFGPGTRLTVT.

Here the CDR3 DNA reads TGTGCCAGCAGTTACCCGCATTCCCTGAGACAGCCAGATACGCAGTATTTT. Residues: CASSYPHSLRQPDTQYF. The V call is TRBV6-5, the J call TRBJ2-3, with TRBD1 as a possible D gene (5 bases). V dropped 2 bases and J dropped 4 bases, with 19 bases sitting between them. The CDR3 consists of 17 residues. The germline CDR1 and CDR2 sequences are MNHEY and SVGAGI.

In its sample, this clonotype was seen a few times. The chain links TRBV7-8 to TRBJ2-3; perhaps D is TRBD1 or TRBD2 (5 bases each). The CDR3 is made up of 14 amino acids. V was cut by 0 bases and J by 2 bases, with 6 bases left in between. CDR1 SGHVS and CDR2 FQNEAQ come from the germline V gene. CDR3 sequence: CASSLAGTTDTQYF. The CDR3 DNA sequence: TGTGCCAGCAGCTTAGCGGGGACCACAGATACGCAGTATTTT.

The chain employs TRBV11-1 and TRBJ2-7; 10 nucleotides agree with TRBD1. Germline trimming cut 0 bases from V and 4 bases from J; bases unmatched to any gene: 6. The CDR3 runs 16 residues. Germline CDR1 SGHAT, CDR2 FQDESV (reference sequence). DNA of the CDR3: TGTGCCAGCAGCTTAGCGGATGGACAGGGGGGGTACGAGCAGTACTTC. Residues: CASSLADGQGGYEQYF.

There are a few counts of this clonotype. The rearrangement uses TRBV5-1 and TRBJ2-7, with 7 bases aligning to TRBD1. V lost 4 bases to trimming and J lost 0 bases; unmatched junction nucleotides: 4. In germline, CDR1 is SGHRS, CDR2 YFSETQ. This CDR3 is 14 amino acids long. This CDR3 reads CASSGQATSYEQYF. The CDR3 nucleotides read TGCGCCAGCAGCGGACAGGCCACCTCCTACGAGCAGTACTTC.

This clonotype appeared a few times. This sequence joins TRBV7-2 and TRBJ2-1; the D gene is possibly TRBD2 (5 bases). The V gene's germline CDR1 is SGHTA and CDR2 FQGNSA. CDR3 length: 15 residues. V was pared by 4 bases and J by 7 bases, with 17 bases between. The DNA for the CDR3 is TGTGCCAGCAGCTCAGAACTCATCCGGGGAAATGAGCAGTTCTTC. Its translation: CASSSELIRGNEQFF.

The chain recombines TRBV7-6 with TRBJ2-7; the match to TRBD1 covers 8 bases. CDR1 is SGHVS and CDR2 is FNYEAQ in the germline V gene. This CDR3 is 14 amino acids long. V dropped 6 bases and J dropped 5; count of bases not matched to a gene: 9. This chain's CDR3 is CASSPDTGGDEQYF. CDR3 DNA sequence: TGTGCCAGCAGTCCTGATACAGGGGGAGACGAGCAGTACTTC.

V gene TRBV12-3 or TRBV12-4 combines with J gene TRBJ1-4, with a weak D call TRBD1 (5 bases). Trimming left V 0 bases short and J 8 bases short, with 13 bases between. The CDR3 spans 15 residues. The CDR3 nucleotides are TGTGCCAGCAGTTTAGCCGCCACAGGTGTCGAAAAACTGTTTTTT. Residues: CASSLAATGVEKLFF.

This clonotype has only a few counts. The gene calls are TRBV5-1 and TRBJ1-4; 8 bases are shared with TRBD1. The ends lost 6 bases at V and 5 bases at J; junction bases unmatched: 3. Looked up from germline, CDR1 is SGHRS and CDR2 is YFSETQ. The length of the CDR3 is 13 residues. The CDR3 region is CASTTGGNEKLFF. CDR3 DNA: TGCGCCAGCACCACAGGGGGAAATGAAAAACTGTTTTTT.